This entry lists 29 T cell receptor beta chains sequenced from one sample in a study of blood T cell repertoires in COVID-19. Profiling relied on immunoSEQ multiplex PCR, and the TCRdb table lists in-frame clones only, not all of them. This table has more than 150,000 clones, around 95% appearing once. The sequencing input was peripheral blood. The receptors here all came from a man aged 25 to 40 with COVID-19, enrolled during active disease.

The chain recombines TRBV12-5 with TRBJ1-6, with 7 bases aligning to TRBD1. With V trimmed by 2 bases and J by 0 bases, 4 bases remained unmatched. The CDR3 has 17 amino acids. Germline loops: CDR1 LGHNT, CDR2 FRNRAP. CDR3 protein: CASGLKGASSYNSPLHF. The CDR3 nucleotides read TGTGCTAGTGGTTTGAAGGGGGCAAGCTCCTATAATTCACCCCTCCACTTT.

This chain links TRBV13 with TRBJ1-1, with D perhaps TRBD1 (5 bases). Germline V gives CDR1 PRHDT, CDR2 FYEKMQ (reference sequence). V dropped 5 bases and J dropped 1 base, with 14 bases sitting between them. This CDR3 is 15 amino acids long. The CDR3 DNA reads TGTGCCAGCAGCCCCCGGGGCGGGAGGAACACTGAAGCTTTCTTT. Translation: CASSPRGGRNTEAFF. The variable domain in full, completed from reference TRBV13 and TRBJ1-1, reads AAGVIQSPRHLIKEKRETATLKCYPIPRHDTVYWYQQGPGQDPQFLISFYEKMQSDKGSIPDRFSAQQFSDYHSELNMSSLELGDSALYFCASSPRGGRNTEAFFGQGTRLTVV.

As concerns this clone: One end of the junction varies from germline; a read error may be responsible. This chain joins TRBV3-1 (or the pseudogene TRBV3-2) and TRBJ1-1; a weak D match, TRBD1 (5 bases). From germline, CDR1 is LGHDT and CDR2 YNNKEL (reference sequence). The CDR3 loop spans 12 amino acids. CDR3 bases: TGTGCCAGCAGTCAAGCCAGGGCAAAAGCTTTCTTT. The encoded protein is CASSQARAKAFF.

This sequence joins TRBV7-9 and TRBJ2-7; weak D call: TRBD1 (5 bases). The germline V and J ends were trimmed by 4 bases and 2 bases, with 12 bases remaining between them. The CDR3 consists of 14 residues. CDR1 and CDR2 from the germline V gene are SEHNR and FQNEAQ (reference sequence). The CDR3 region is CASSSQQVPYEQYF. DNA for the CDR3: TGTGCCAGCAGCTCCCAACAGGTCCCCTACGAGCAGTACTTC.

This chain connects TRBV3-1 (or the pseudogene TRBV3-2) to TRBJ2-7; no definite D call. The CDR3 is 11 amino acids. V lost 6 bases and J lost 3, with 6 bases in between. Per the germline V gene, CDR1 is LGHDT and CDR2 is YNNKEL (reference sequence). In DNA form, the CDR3 reads TGTGCCAGCAGTTTCAACTACGAGCAGTACTTC. Its protein is CASSFNYEQYF.

The chain has TRBV7-2 and TRBJ1-2; the match to TRBD1 covers 9 bases. The junction had 4 bases not matched to a gene; V was cut back by 3 bases and J by 5 bases. Germline V gives CDR1 SGHTA, CDR2 FQGNSA. CDR3 size: 14 residues. The CDR3 nucleotides are TGTGCCAGCAGCTTGTGGGACAGGGTTTATGGCTACACCTTC. It encodes CASSLWDRVYGYTF. The full variable domain, with the rest looked up from reference TRBV7-2 and TRBJ1-2, is GAGVSQSPSNKVTEKGKDVELRCDPISGHTALYWYRQSLGQGLEFLIYFQGNSAPDKSGLPSDRFSAERTGGSVSTLTIQRTQQEDSAVYLCASSLWDRVYGYTFGSGTRLTVV.

V gene TRBV5-1 combines with J gene TRBJ1-2; 10 bases match TRBD1. The CDR3 totals 15 residues. CDR1 and CDR2 from the germline V gene are SGHRS and YFSETQ. With V trimmed by 0 bases and J by 6 bases, 5 bases remained unmatched. In nucleotides, the CDR3 is TGCGCCAGCAGCTTGGTAGGGGACAGGGGCGATGGCTACACCTTC. Protein sequence: CASSLVGDRGDGYTF.

The V call is TRBV15, the J call TRBJ1-1, with D perhaps TRBD1 (5 bases). V was clipped by 0 bases and J by 6 bases, with 11 bases between them. The CDR3 is made up of 14 amino acids. Germline V lookup: CDR1 LNHNV, CDR2 YYDKDF (reference sequence). The CDR3, as DNA: TGTGCCACCAGCAGAGATTTAGGGGCCCCTGAAGCTTTCTTT. Its protein product is CATSRDLGAPEAFF.

The chain uses TRBV19 and TRBJ1-5, with D uncertain. V was clipped by 0 bases and J by 2 bases, with 11 bases between them. Germline CDR1 is LNHDA and CDR2 is SQIVND (reference sequence). The CDR3 totals 16 residues. CDR3 nucleotide sequence: TGTGCCAGTAGTATAGATGGAGGGAGGGGCAATCAGCCCCAGCATTTT. Its protein product is CASSIDGGRGNQPQHF.

This clone was detected a few times. The chain links TRBV19 to TRBJ1-2; 8 bases map to TRBD1. V was clipped by 2 bases and J by 7 bases; unmatched bases: 9. Germline V gene lookup returns CDR1 LNHDA and CDR2 SQIVND (reference sequence). The length of the CDR3 is 15 residues. The CDR3 loop is CASSITTGVVSGYTF. The CDR3 DNA is TGTGCCAGTAGTATAACGACAGGGGTGGTCTCTGGCTACACCTTC.

In its sample, this clone was seen once. The chain recombines TRBV6-5 with TRBJ1-6; D call uncertain. Germline V gene data show CDR1 as MNHEY and CDR2 as SVGAGI. Trimming pared 2 bases from V and 11 bases from J, leaving 19 bases between. The CDR3 loop spans 16 amino acids. CDR3: CASSYRIGPSGAPLHF. Here the CDR3 DNA reads TGTGCCAGCAGTTACCGGATTGGACCCTCCGGGGCACCCCTCCACTTT.

This chain links TRBV4-2 with TRBJ1-3; D uncertain. This CDR3 is built from 15 residues. Germline assignment: CDR1 LGHNA and CDR2 YNFKEQ. V gave up 0 bases and J gave up 0 bases, with 6 bases separating them. Here the CDR3 DNA reads TGTGCCAGCAGCCAAGAAGGACTCTCTGGAAACACCATATATTTT. Translated: CASSQEGLSGNTIYF.

J is TRBJ2-2 and V is TRBV5-4, with a weak D call TRBD2 (5 bases). This CDR3 region has 15 residues. Trimming took off 0 bases at V and 6 bases at J, with 12 bases between the two ends. Looked up from germline, CDR1 is SGHNT and CDR2 is YYREEE (reference sequence). The CDR3 is CASSLAGQRAGELFF. Written as DNA, the CDR3 is TGTGCCAGCAGCTTGGCAGGCCAGAGGGCCGGGGAGCTGTTTTTT.

This clone was counted a single time. The chain is built from TRBV6-6 and TRBJ1-6, with 9 bases lining up with TRBD1. Germline V gene lookup returns CDR1 MNHNY and CDR2 SVGAGI (reference sequence). V lost 5 bases, J lost 13 bases, and 15 bases stayed unmatched. CDR3 length: 16 amino acids. For the CDR3, the DNA is TGTGCCAGCAGTACCGAGACAGGGGGTAATCATGTGCCCCTCCACTTT. It is translated as CASSTETGGNHVPLHF.

The genes are TRBV7-2 and TRBJ2-5; TRBD2 might be the D (5 bases). Germline CDR1 is SGHTA and CDR2 is FQGNSA. The CDR3 sequence is 14 residues long. V lost 7 bases to trimming and J lost 2 bases, with 14 bases between them. The CDR3 region is CASTAAGVQETQYF. The CDR3, as DNA: TGTGCCAGCACCGCGGCCGGGGTTCAAGAGACCCAGTACTTC.

The chain couples TRBV9 to TRBJ2-5; D not certain. From germline, CDR1 is SGDLS and CDR2 YYNGEE. Trimming shortened V by 0 bases and J by 5 bases, and 17 bases separated the two germline ends. This CDR3 region has 16 residues. The CDR3 loop is CASSVGSSDRSETQYF. Here the CDR3 DNA reads TGTGCCAGCAGCGTAGGGTCTAGTGACCGCTCGGAGACCCAGTACTTC.

The rearrangement joins TRBV3-1 (or the pseudogene TRBV3-2) to TRBJ2-3; 11 nucleotides align to TRBD2. Germline CDR1 reads LGHDT; CDR2 reads YNNKEL (reference sequence). The J segment lost 4 bases and the V segment lost 2 bases, leaving 5 bases of the junction unmatched. The CDR3 is 16 amino acids. CDR3 in DNA: TGTGCCAGCAGCCAAATAGCGGGGGGGCTCTCAGATACGCAGTATTTT. This encodes CASSQIAGGLSDTQYF.

The V and J genes are TRBV10-3 and TRBJ1-3; 8 bases match TRBD1. J was trimmed by 1 base and V by 6 bases; bases with no gene match: 2. The CDR3 has 14 residues. CDR1 is ENHRY and CDR2 is SYGVKD in the germline V gene. The DNA of the CDR3 is TGTGCCATCAGCCGGGACAGGTCTGGAAACACCATATATTTT. Amino acids: CAISRDRSGNTIYF.

The V and J genes are TRBV4-1 and TRBJ2-7; 7 positions agree with TRBD1. Germline V gene data show CDR1 as MGHRA and CDR2 as YSYEKL. This CDR3 is 17 amino acids long. With V trimmed by 0 bases and J by 0 bases, 8 bases remained unmatched. The chain's CDR3 is CASSQDAGRDSSYEQYF. The CDR3 DNA follows: TGCGCCAGCAGCCAAGACGCAGGTCGGGACAGCTCCTACGAGCAGTACTTC.

In nucleotides, the CDR3 is TGTGCCAGCAGCCTCCCACAATTCACAGATACGCAGTATTTT. Amino acids: CASSLPQFTDTQYF. J is TRBJ2-3 and V is TRBV14; D ambiguous. Between the trimmed V and J ends, which lost 4 bases and 2 bases, there was a span of 10 bases. This CDR3 contains 14 residues. CDR1 and CDR2 from the germline V gene are SGHDN and FVKESK.

This CDR3 reads CASSHSTRTVYYNSPLHF. As DNA, the CDR3 is TGTGCCAGCAGCCATTCTACCCGGACAGTTTACTATAATTCACCCCTCCACTTT. The rearrangement joins TRBV3-1 (or the pseudogene TRBV3-2) to TRBJ1-6, with D perhaps matching TRBD1 (6 bases). The V end lost 3 bases, the J end lost 3 bases, and 18 bases lay between the germline ends. CDR3 length: 18 residues. From germline, CDR1 is LGHDT and CDR2 YNNKEL (reference sequence).

On this clone: Other nucleotide sequences in the sample specify the same CDR3. The chain couples TRBV6-5 to TRBJ2-6; D is uncertain. Germline CDR1 MNHEY, CDR2 SVGAGI. The CDR3 spans 16 residues. V lost 0 bases to trimming and J lost 1 base, with 7 bases between them. In DNA, the CDR3 is TGTGCCAGCAGTTACTCCCGCGGTTCTGGGGCCAACGTCCTGACTTTC. It yields the protein CASSYSRGSGANVLTF.

A remark on this clone: Germline and junction disagree at one end, which may indicate a read error. This rearrangement joins TRBV27 to TRBJ1-2; tentative D call: TRBD1 (6 bases). The CDR3 spans 15 residues. Germline V gene sequence: CDR1 MNHEY, CDR2 SMNVEV (reference sequence). CDR3 sequence reads: CASSSRQVANYGHTF. The CDR3 bases are TGTGCCAGCAGTTCAAGACAGGTTGCTAACTATGGCCACACCTTC.

The J gene is TRBJ1-6, the V gene TRBV3-1 (or the pseudogene TRBV3-2); 7 bases agree with TRBD1. V lost 4 bases and J lost 9; bases outside the gene matches: 9. The CDR3 runs 15 residues. In germline, CDR1 is LGHDT, CDR2 YNNKEL (reference sequence). The CDR3 reads CASSPRVGGGSPLHF. The CDR3, as DNA: TGTGCCAGCAGCCCACGCGTAGGGGGCGGTTCACCCCTCCACTTT.

This rearrangement joins TRBV5-1 to TRBJ1-1; no reliable D call. V lost 1 base to trimming and J lost 0 bases, with 7 bases between them. This CDR3 is built from 14 residues. Germline assignment: CDR1 SGHRS and CDR2 YFSETQ. CDR3 DNA: TGCGCCAGCAGCTTGAACGGGTTGAACACTGAAGCTTTCTTT. Translation: CASSLNGLNTEAFF.

This chain links TRBV11-3 with TRBJ2-1, with D perhaps matching TRBD1 (5 bases). This CDR3 is built from 16 residues. Germline V gene sequence: CDR1 SGHNT, CDR2 YENEEA. The V end was cut by 1 base, the J end by 0 bases, with 10 bases between. The CDR3 sequence: CASSLGQRSSYNEQFF. The CDR3 DNA is TGTGCCAGCAGCTTAGGACAGAGAAGCTCCTACAATGAGCAGTTCTTC. The complete variable domain, with remaining parts taken from reference TRBV11-3 and TRBJ2-1, reads EAGVVQSPRYKIIEKKQPVAFWCNPISGHNTLYWYLQNLGQGPELLIRYENEEAVDDSQLPKDRFSAERLKGVDSTLKIQPAELGDSAVYLCASSLGQRSSYNEQFFGPGTRLTVL.

The chain joins TRBV3-1 (or the pseudogene TRBV3-2) to TRBJ1-6; 7 nucleotides agree with TRBD1. Germline trimming cut 1 base from V and 5 bases from J; bases unmatched to any gene: 5. The CDR3 has 16 amino acids. Germline V lookup: CDR1 LGHDT, CDR2 YNNKEL (reference sequence). Here the CDR3 reads CASSQVGRGNNSPLHF. Written as DNA, the CDR3 is TGTGCCAGCAGCCAAGTGGGCAGGGGGAATAATTCACCCCTCCACTTT.

The CDR3 is CASSLAPSGGTDTQYF. CDR3 in DNA: TGTGCCAGCAGCTTGGCCCCCAGCGGGGGCACAGATACGCAGTATTTT. The chain recombines TRBV11-1 with TRBJ2-3; TRBD2 matches 7 bases. CDR3 size: 16 residues. The J segment lost 1 base and the V segment lost 3 bases, leaving 7 bases of the junction unmatched. CDR1 is SGHAT, CDR2 FQDESV, per germline (reference sequence).

This rearrangement joins TRBV5-1 to TRBJ2-5; 15 bases line up with TRBD2. Trimming removed 4 bases from V and 5 bases from J; junction bases left unmatched: 3. Germline values: CDR1 SGHRS, CDR2 YFSETQ. This CDR3 is 15 amino acids long. The CDR3 nucleotides are TGCGCCAGCAGCGCCGGGACTAGCGGGGGGGAGACCCAGTACTTC. Its protein product is CASSAGTSGGETQYF.